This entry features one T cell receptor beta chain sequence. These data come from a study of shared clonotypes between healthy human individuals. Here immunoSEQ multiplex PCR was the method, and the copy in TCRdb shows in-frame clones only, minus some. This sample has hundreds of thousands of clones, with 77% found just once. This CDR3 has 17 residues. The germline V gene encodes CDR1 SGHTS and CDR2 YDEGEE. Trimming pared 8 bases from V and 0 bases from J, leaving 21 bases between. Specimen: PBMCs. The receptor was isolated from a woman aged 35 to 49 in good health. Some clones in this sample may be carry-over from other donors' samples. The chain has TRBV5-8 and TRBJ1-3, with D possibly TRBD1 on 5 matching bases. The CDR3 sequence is CARNYRDFQSSGNTIYF. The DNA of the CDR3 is TGTGCCAGGAACTACCGGGACTTCCAGAGCTCTGGAAACACCATATATTTT. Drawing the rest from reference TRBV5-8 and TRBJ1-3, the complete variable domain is EAGVTQSPTHLIKTRGQQATLRCSPISGHTSVYWYQQALGLGLQFLLWYDEGEERNRGNFPPRFSGRQFPNYSSELNVNALELEDSALYLCARNYRDFQSSGNTIYFGEGSWLTVV.